These 5 T cell receptor beta chains were all obtained from the same sample, sequenced in a study of cytomegalovirus exposure and HLA in healthy donors. PCR involved 60 Vbeta and 13 Jbeta primers. The table came from immunoSEQ multiplex PCR; TCRdb's copy has only in-frame clones and leaves some out. The table has about 200,000 clones, 80% to 90% seen once. Sequenced input: PBMCs. These receptors were taken from a man aged 40-55 years in good health and CMV-seropositive.

The chain couples TRBV25-1 to TRBJ2-2, with TRBD1 matching over 8 bases. Per the germline V gene, CDR1 is MGHDK and CDR2 is SYGVNS. V lost 4 bases to trimming and J lost 7 bases; unmatched junction nucleotides: 8. The CDR3 has 15 amino acids. The CDR3 loop is CASSVRTGKVGELFF. The CDR3 DNA follows: TGTGCCAGCAGTGTGCGGACAGGGAAGGTCGGGGAGCTGTTTTTT.

This chain uses TRBV9 with TRBJ2-5, with unresolved D. The V end lost 0 bases, the J end lost 2 bases, and 11 bases lay between the germline ends. This CDR3 has 15 amino acids. Germline CDR1 and CDR2: SGDLS and YYNGEE. Written as DNA, the CDR3 is TGTGCCAGCAGCGTAGGTGGGCAGTTACAAGAGACCCAGTACTTC. Protein: CASSVGGQLQETQYF.

The chain uses TRBV11-2 and TRBJ2-1, with TRBD1 matching over 9 bases. The J segment lost 7 bases and the V segment lost 0 bases, leaving 1 base of the junction unmatched. From germline, CDR1 is SGHAT and CDR2 FQNNGV. There are 14 residues in the CDR3. This CDR3 reads CASSLEQGANEQFF. CDR3 DNA: TGTGCCAGCAGCTTAGAACAGGGGGCGAATGAGCAGTTCTTC.

This chain joins TRBV19 and TRBJ2-1; TRBD2 matches 13 bases. CDR1 is LNHDA and CDR2 is SQIVND in the germline V gene (reference sequence). V lost 1 base, J lost 10 bases, and 4 bases stayed unmatched. This CDR3 is built from 15 residues. This chain's CDR3 is CASSIGTSGRGEQFF. The CDR3 DNA sequence: TGTGCCAGTAGTATAGGGACTAGCGGGAGAGGGGAGCAGTTCTTC.

The count of this clone is one. The rearrangement uses TRBV7-8 and TRBJ1-5; TRBD1 agrees at 8 bases. CDR1 SGHVS and CDR2 FQNEAQ come from the germline V gene. With 5 bases clipped from V and 4 bases from J, the junction kept 7 bases outside the gene matches. The CDR3 length is 15 residues. CDR3 loop: CASSGQGRKNQPQHF. CDR3 DNA sequence: TGTGCCAGCAGCGGACAGGGACGGAAAAATCAGCCCCAGCATTTT.